The next 15 T cell receptor beta chains were all read from a single sample in a study of OX40 agonist ivuxolimab in advanced cancers. The assay was immunoSEQ multiplex PCR, and TCRdb's table has in-frame clones only and misses some. The table records tens of thousands of clones, approximately 90% of them present only once. Sequencing used CD4+ or CD8+ T cells sorted from blood, obtained in a trial of the OX40 agonist ivuxolimab. These receptors all stem from an adult with an advanced solid tumor such as melanoma, head and neck, liver or kidney cancer.

The V call is TRBV29-1, the J call TRBJ2-7, with a possible D match to TRBD1 (5 bases). The germline V gene has CDR1 SQVTM and CDR2 ANQGSEA. This CDR3 is 14 amino acids long. Trimming took 7 bases from V and 2 from J, leaving 18 bases between them. CDR3 DNA: TGCAGCGGACCACCTTACAGGATCACCTACGAGCAGTACTTC. It yields the protein CSGPPYRITYEQYF.

This chain links TRBV7-3 with TRBJ1-2; no firm D call. In germline, CDR1 is SGHTA, CDR2 FQGTGA. The CDR3 contains 13 residues. The V end was cut by 1 base, the J end by 8 bases, with 11 bases between. CDR3 DNA sequence: TGTGCCAGCAGCTTAAACCCGGGCGCGGGCTACACCTTC. Translating it yields CASSLNPGAGYTF.

The CDR3 DNA sequence: TGTGCCAGCAGTGCCAGGCAGGGCCCAAGTGATACGCAGTATTTT. This gives the protein CASSARQGPSDTQYF. The chain couples TRBV2 to TRBJ2-3; D is possibly TRBD1 (5 bases). Germline-derived CDR1 and CDR2 are SNHLY and FYNNEI. The CDR3 runs to 15 residues. V lost 4 bases to trimming and J lost 6 bases, with 17 bases between them.

The V call is TRBV15, the J call TRBJ2-3; D not resolved. V was clipped by 3 bases and J by 2 bases, with 6 bases between them. CDR3 size: 13 residues. The germline V gene has CDR1 LNHNV and CDR2 YYDKDF (reference sequence). The CDR3 here is CATSRDHTDTQYF. CDR3 in DNA: TGTGCCACCAGCAGGGACCACACAGATACGCAGTATTTT.

The rearrangement links TRBV28 to TRBJ2-5; D is tentatively TRBD1 or TRBD2 (5 bases each). The CDR3 is 14 amino acids. Germline-derived CDR1 and CDR2 are MDHEN and SYDVKM. The V end was cut by 7 bases, the J end by 5 bases, with 17 bases between. The CDR3 DNA reads as TGTGCCAGCACATTACAGGACGAGGGGGAGACCCAGTACTTC. Amino acids: CASTLQDEGETQYF.

The rearrangement uses TRBV10-1 and TRBJ2-5; D unclear. Trimming cost V 8 bases and J 7 bases, with 20 bases left between them. Per the germline V gene, CDR1 is WNHNN and CDR2 is SYGVQD (reference sequence). CDR3 length: 14 amino acids. The CDR3 is CASHTGRPNGTQYF. The CDR3 DNA sequence: TGCGCCAGCCACACCGGACGCCCGAACGGGACCCAGTACTTC.

In this sample, this clone turned up once. J is TRBJ2-5 and V is TRBV9; 10 nucleotides agree with TRBD1. From germline, CDR1 is SGDLS and CDR2 YYNGEE. V shed 4 bases and J 5 bases; nucleotides not matched to a gene: 8. The CDR3 extends over 15 amino acids. CDR3 in amino acids: CASSRRTGGLETQYF. The DNA for the CDR3 is TGTGCCAGCAGCAGACGGACAGGGGGGTTGGAGACCCAGTACTTC.

This sequence joins TRBV6-1 and TRBJ2-7; D is uncertain. Germline CDR1 is MNHNS and CDR2 is SASEGT. Trimming left V 4 bases short and J 3 bases short, with 16 bases between. The CDR3 runs to 15 residues. The CDR3 is CASSAPVTPVYEQYF. Here the CDR3 DNA reads TGTGCCAGCAGTGCCCCGGTCACTCCCGTCTACGAGCAGTACTTC.

The rearrangement joins TRBV5-8 to TRBJ2-2, with a weak D call TRBD1 (6 bases). The CDR3 length is 16 residues. Trimming pared 4 bases from V and 4 bases from J, leaving 17 bases between. CDR1 is SGHTS and CDR2 is YDEGEE in the germline V gene. CDR3 protein: CASSVHTGPSTGELFF. The CDR3 DNA follows: TGTGCCAGCAGCGTACATACAGGGCCCAGCACCGGGGAGCTGTTTTTT.

The V call is TRBV19, the J call TRBJ1-2, with D unclear. Germline V CDR1 and CDR2: LNHDA, SQIVND (reference sequence). CDR3 size: 13 residues. Trimming removed 2 bases at V and 3 bases at J, with 7 bases between. In DNA form, the CDR3 reads TGTGCCAGTAGTATACTCGGGCACTATGGCTACACCTTC. It translates to CASSILGHYGYTF.

The chain carries TRBV4-1 and TRBJ2-5, with TRBD2 matching 9 bases. There are 20 residues in the CDR3. Trimming at V came to 0 bases and at J to 1 base, leaving 15 bases not matched to a gene. Germline values: CDR1 MGHRA, CDR2 YSYEKL. The DNA for the CDR3 is TGCGCCAGCAGCCAAGATGGGGAAGGTGGGACTAGCTCTTTCCAAGAGACCCAGTACTTC. Protein product: CASSQDGEGGTSSFQETQYF.

The V gene is TRBV10-3, the J gene TRBJ2-7, with D perhaps matching TRBD2 (5 bases). Germline CDR1 reads ENHRY; CDR2 reads SYGVKD. Trimming took off 10 bases at V and 2 bases at J, with 18 bases between the two ends. The CDR3 spans 14 residues. This CDR3 reads CANARGAETYEQYF. The CDR3 bases are TGTGCCAACGCCCGGGGAGCGGAGACCTACGAGCAGTACTTC.

The V gene is TRBV7-9, the J gene TRBJ2-3, with TRBD1 as a possible D gene (6 bases). V lost 6 bases and J 6 bases, leaving 10 bases between the germline ends. CDR3 size: 12 residues. Germline CDR1 and CDR2: SEHNR and FQNEAQ (reference sequence). The CDR3 sequence: CASRETGDTQYF. The DNA of the CDR3 is TGTGCCAGCAGGGAAACAGGGGATACGCAGTATTTT. Full variable domain (missing parts from reference TRBV7-9 and TRBJ2-3): DTGVSQNPRHKITKRGQNVTFRCDPISEHNRLYWYRQTLGQGPEFLTYFQNEAQLEKSRLLSDRFSAERPKGSFSTLEIQRTEQGDSAMYLCASRETGDTQYFGPGTRLTVL.

This chain joins TRBV19 and TRBJ1-1, with a tentative D call TRBD1 (5 bases). The CDR3 extends over 15 amino acids. CDR1 and CDR2 (germline): LNHDA, SQIVND (reference sequence). V was clipped by 7 bases and J by 5 bases, with 20 bases between them. Written as DNA, the CDR3 is TGTGCCAGTACAACAGTCCCCGGGGCGCGAACTGAAGCTTTCTTT. Its protein product is CASTTVPGARTEAFF. Together with reference TRBV19 and TRBJ1-1, the CDR3 gives the full variable domain: DGGITQSPKYLFRKEGQNVTLSCEQNLNHDAMYWYRQDPGQGLRLIYYSQIVNDFQKGDIAEGYSVSREKKESFPLTVTSAQKNPTAFYLCASTTVPGARTEAFFGQGTRLTVV.

This clone was picked up one time. This rearrangement joins TRBV25-1 to TRBJ2-4; a weak D match, TRBD2 (7 bases). This CDR3 contains 16 residues. The V gene's germline CDR1 is MGHDK and CDR2 SYGVNS. Trimming took 2 bases from V and 3 from J, leaving 14 bases between them. In DNA, the CDR3 is TGTGCCAGCAGTGAAGTGGGGGGAGGGGGCAAAAACATTCAGTACTTC. Amino acid sequence: CASSEVGGGGKNIQYF.